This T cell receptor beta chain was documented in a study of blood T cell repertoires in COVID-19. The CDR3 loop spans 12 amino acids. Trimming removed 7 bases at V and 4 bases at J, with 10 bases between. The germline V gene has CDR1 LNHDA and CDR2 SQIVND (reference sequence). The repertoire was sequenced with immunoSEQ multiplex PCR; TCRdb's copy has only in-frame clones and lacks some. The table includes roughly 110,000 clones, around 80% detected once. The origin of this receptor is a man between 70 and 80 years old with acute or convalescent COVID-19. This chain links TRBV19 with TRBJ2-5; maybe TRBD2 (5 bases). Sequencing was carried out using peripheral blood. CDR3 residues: CASMGSLETQYF. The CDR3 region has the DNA TGTGCCAGTATGGGGAGCCTAGAGACCCAGTACTTC.